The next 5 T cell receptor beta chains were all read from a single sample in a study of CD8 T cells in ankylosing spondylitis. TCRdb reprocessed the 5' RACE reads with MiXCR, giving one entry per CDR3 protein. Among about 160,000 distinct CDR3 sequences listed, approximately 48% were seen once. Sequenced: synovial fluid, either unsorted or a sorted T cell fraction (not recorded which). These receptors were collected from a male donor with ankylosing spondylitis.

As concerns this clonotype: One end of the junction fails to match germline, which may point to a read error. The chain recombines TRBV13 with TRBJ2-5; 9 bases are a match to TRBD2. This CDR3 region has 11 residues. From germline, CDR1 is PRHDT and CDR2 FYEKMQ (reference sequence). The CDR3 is CASSFGLAQNF. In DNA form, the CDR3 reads TGTGCCAGCAGCTTCGGACTAGCGCAGAACTTC.

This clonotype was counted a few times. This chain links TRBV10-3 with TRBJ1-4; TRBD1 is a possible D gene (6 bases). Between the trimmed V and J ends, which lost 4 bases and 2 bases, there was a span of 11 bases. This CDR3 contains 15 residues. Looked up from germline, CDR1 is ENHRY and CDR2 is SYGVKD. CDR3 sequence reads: CAISARRGTNEKLFF. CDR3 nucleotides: TGTGCCATCAGTGCCAGAAGGGGGACTAATGAAAAACTGTTTTTT.

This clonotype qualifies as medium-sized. CDR3 protein: CASSLARGGANVLTF. DNA for the CDR3: TGTGCCAGCAGTTTAGCGAGGGGGGGGGCCAACGTCCTGACTTTC. The rearrangement joins TRBV28 to TRBJ2-6, with a weak D call TRBD1 (6 bases). The length of the CDR3 is 15 residues. V dropped 2 bases and J dropped 4 bases, with 9 bases sitting between them. Germline V gives CDR1 MDHEN, CDR2 SYDVKM.

The CDR3 sequence: CASGRYTEAFF. The DNA of the CDR3 is TGTGCCAGCGGGAGGTACACTGAAGCTTTCTTT. This chain connects TRBV6-5 to TRBJ1-1; D not certain. Trimming left V 8 bases short and J 3 bases short, with 7 bases between. Per germline, CDR1 MNHEY and CDR2 SVGAGI. This CDR3 spans 11 amino acids.

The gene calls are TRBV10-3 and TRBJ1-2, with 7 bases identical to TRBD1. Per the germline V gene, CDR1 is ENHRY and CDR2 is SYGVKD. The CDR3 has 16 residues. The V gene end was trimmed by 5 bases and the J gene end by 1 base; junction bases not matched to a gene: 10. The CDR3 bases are TGTGCCATCAGTAACTACTCACAGGGGTTTAACTATGGCTACACCTTC. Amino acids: CAISNYSQGFNYGYTF.